The source of this T cell receptor (beta chain) is a study of T-cell reconstitution after alpha-beta-depleted transplantation in children. Researchers prepared the TCRbeta library using unique molecular identifiers, the study reports. TCRdb recomputed calls from the PCR reads with MiXCR, one row per CDR3 protein. This table holds about 610,000 distinct CDR3 sequences, roughly a tenth found once. The V gene lost 4 bases and the J gene lost 2 bases, with 11 bases spanning the gap. Germline loops: CDR1 MNHEY, CDR2 SVGAGI. CDR3 length: 14 amino acids. There are a few counts of this clonotype. The J gene is TRBJ2-5, the V gene TRBV6-5; tentatively, D is TRBD1 or TRBD2 (5 bases each). This sequence was found in a human donor who donated a stem cell graft to a child with acute myeloid leukemia. The sample consisted of PBMCs from the stem cell graft donor, taken from the stem cell graft. The CDR3: CASSSGREQETQYF. As DNA, the CDR3 is TGTGCCAGCAGTTCGGGACGGGAACAAGAGACCCAGTACTTC.